These 21 T cell receptor beta chains share one sample of origin, sequenced in a study of sequential checkpoint blockade in melanoma. Method: immunoSEQ multiplex PCR; TCRdb's copy keeps in-frame clones and lacks some. Seen here are about 2,300 clones, about 15% observed once, and the top ten hold about 14%. This sample's treatment: randomized to nivolumab then ipilimumab (arm A) or the reverse (arm B). Sequenced here: tumor tissue (inferred from file names), sampled from a patient given nivolumab and ipilimumab in sequence. The receptors come from a human donor with melanoma.

Only a few counts were recorded for this clone. This sequence joins TRBV28 and TRBJ2-1; D call uncertain. The CDR3 extends over 15 amino acids. V lost 2 bases and J 0 bases, leaving 8 bases between the germline ends. Germline CDR1 reads MDHEN; CDR2 reads SYDVKM. The CDR3 region has the DNA TGTGCCAGCAGTTTACGGCTTTACTCCTACAATGAGCAGTTCTTC. Its translation is CASSLRLYSYNEQFF.

This clone came up a few times. Here the CDR3 reads CASSYYTGGDEKLFF. DNA for the CDR3: TGTGCCAGCAGTTACTATACAGGGGGCGATGAAAAACTGTTTTTT. This chain uses TRBV6-8 with TRBJ1-4; 9 bases are shared with TRBD1. The CDR3 totals 15 residues. V dropped 1 base and J dropped 6; count of bases not matched to a gene: 3. CDR1 and CDR2 from the germline V gene are MNHGY and SAAAGT.

The chain combines TRBV25-1 with TRBJ2-7; no clear D gene. The CDR3 spans 12 residues. CDR1 and CDR2 (germline): MGHDK, SYGVNS. Trimming stripped 4 bases from V and 3 bases from J, with 7 bases between. The CDR3 reads CASSGGIYEQYF. CDR3 DNA: TGTGCCAGCAGTGGAGGCATCTACGAGCAGTACTTC.

This clone was picked up a small number of times. The V call is TRBV28, the J call TRBJ1-5; 7 bases align to TRBD1. Germline assignment: CDR1 MDHEN and CDR2 SYDVKM. CDR3 size: 14 residues. The junction had 2 bases not matched to a gene; V was cut back by 2 bases and J by 4 bases. For the CDR3, the DNA is TGTGCCAGCAGTTTAGAACAGGGGAATCAGCCCCAGCATTTT. Protein product: CASSLEQGNQPQHF.

This clone is medium-sized in the sample. The rearrangement links TRBV6-8 to TRBJ2-7; possible D gene TRBD2, 7 bases. The germline V and J ends were trimmed by 6 bases and 3 bases, with 18 bases remaining between them. This CDR3 is built from 15 residues. CDR1 is MNHGY and CDR2 is SAAAGT in the germline V gene. In DNA, the CDR3 is TGTGCCAGCAGCGAGGAGGGGGGGCTTCACTACGAGCAGTACTTC. It yields the protein CASSEEGGLHYEQYF.

By share of the sample, this clone is medium-sized (0.01 to 0.1%). V is TRBV6-8 and J is TRBJ2-5; D is ambiguous. Germline-derived CDR1 and CDR2 are MNHGY and SAAAGT. Between the trimmed V and J ends, which lost 2 bases and 2 bases, there was a span of 9 bases. This CDR3 is built from 14 residues. This CDR3 reads CASSYGQNQETQYF. In DNA, the CDR3 is TGTGCCAGCAGTTACGGGCAGAATCAAGAGACCCAGTACTTC.

The V and J genes are TRBV30 and TRBJ2-1, with D unclear. Germline V gives CDR1 GTSNPN, CDR2 SVGIG (reference sequence). This CDR3 spans 13 amino acids. Trimming removed 0 bases from V and 9 bases from J, with 12 bases in between. This CDR3 is CAWSVRLGSEQFF. The CDR3 nucleotides are TGTGCCTGGAGTGTACGACTCGGTAGTGAGCAGTTCTTC.

This clone has ten or more counts. CDR3 loop: CASSLDGSGRAYEQYF. The CDR3 nucleotides are TGTGCCAGCAGCTTAGATGGTAGCGGGAGGGCCTACGAGCAGTACTTC. The gene calls are TRBV11-3 and TRBJ2-7, with 11 positions matching TRBD2. Germline trimming cut 0 bases from V and 2 bases from J; bases unmatched to any gene: 3. The CDR3 spans 16 residues. The germline gives CDR1 SGHNT, CDR2 YENEEA.

The chain has TRBV19 and TRBJ2-1; D is unresolved. V lost 5 bases and J 7 bases, leaving 24 bases between the germline ends. Germline V gene lookup returns CDR1 LNHDA and CDR2 SQIVND (reference sequence). The length of the CDR3 is 17 residues. This CDR3 reads CASSSYLGSGPRNEQFF. The CDR3 bases are TGTGCCAGTAGTTCCTACCTAGGATCCGGGCCTAGGAATGAGCAGTTCTTC.

The chain uses TRBV18 and TRBJ2-2; D ambiguous. This CDR3 is 15 amino acids long. Germline loops: CDR1 KGHSH, CDR2 LQKENI. The V and J ends lost 2 bases and 0 bases respectively, with 7 bases between them. CDR3 sequence: CASSPTTSNTGELFF. The CDR3 nucleotides read TGTGCCAGCTCACCAACTACATCGAACACCGGGGAGCTGTTTTTT.

This clone has only a few counts. The chain carries TRBV28 and TRBJ2-7; 8 nucleotides line up with TRBD1. The CDR3 runs 19 residues. Germline lookup yields CDR1 MDHEN and CDR2 SYDVKM. J lost 0 bases, V lost 3 bases, and 16 bases had no gene match. CDR3 loop: CASSFQRTGNLLSSYEQYF. Written as DNA, the CDR3 is TGTGCCAGCAGTTTCCAGAGGACAGGGAATTTACTTAGCTCCTACGAGCAGTACTTC.

This clone was seen more than once but under ten times. The chain joins TRBV29-1 to TRBJ2-3; TRBD2 matches at 7 bases. Trimming removed 3 bases from V and 10 bases from J; junction bases left unmatched: 10. This CDR3 spans 13 amino acids. Germline values: CDR1 SQVTM, CDR2 ANQGSEA. This CDR3 reads CSVEYGRGSAQYF. The CDR3 nucleotides are TGCAGCGTTGAGTATGGGCGGGGGTCGGCGCAGTATTTT.

This chain joins TRBV18 and TRBJ2-3; the D is unclear. V lost 2 bases, J lost 4 bases, and 4 bases lay in between. Germline V gene data show CDR1 as KGHSH and CDR2 as LQKENI. The CDR3 covers 12 residues. CDR3 in DNA: TGTGCCAGCTCACCATTACCAGATACGCAGTATTTT. Its protein is CASSPLPDTQYF.

By its share, this clone is medium-sized. Additional DNA sequences in this sample encode the identical CDR3. V usage is TRBV6-8 and J usage is TRBJ2-1; possibly TRBD2 for D (5 bases). The V gene lost 3 bases and the J gene lost 0 bases, with 6 bases spanning the gap. The germline CDR1 and CDR2 sequences are MNHGY and SAAAGT. This CDR3 spans 14 amino acids. The DNA for the CDR3 is TGTGCCAGCAGTTATGGGAGCTCCTACAATGAGCAGTTCTTC. Its translation is CASSYGSSYNEQFF.

The J gene is TRBJ2-7, the V gene TRBV18; no reliable D call. Trimming took 3 bases from V and 6 from J, leaving 12 bases between them. The CDR3 consists of 13 residues. From germline, CDR1 is KGHSH and CDR2 LQKENI. DNA for the CDR3: TGTGCCAGCTCACCGGACCGAACCCTCGAGCAGTACTTC. This codes for CASSPDRTLEQYF.

This clone is medium-sized within its sample. The genes are TRBV18 and TRBJ1-5, with a tentative D call TRBD1 (5 bases). Germline assignment: CDR1 KGHSH and CDR2 LQKENI. This CDR3 has 14 residues. V lost 6 bases and J lost 5, with 14 bases in between. The CDR3 DNA reads as TGTGCCAGCTCGCCTGACAGCCCGGATCAGCCCCAGCATTTT. Amino acids: CASSPDSPDQPQHF.

The chain employs TRBV6-8 and TRBJ1-2, with TRBD1 identical over 7 bases. Trimming took 6 bases from V and 3 from J; bases not matched to a gene: 10. From germline, CDR1 is MNHGY and CDR2 SAAAGT. This CDR3 spans 15 amino acids. The CDR3, as DNA: TGTGCCAGCAGACTACACAAACAGGGGTACTATGGCTACACCTTC. Translation: CASRLHKQGYYGYTF.

This clone was detected ten times or more. The chain links TRBV12-5 to TRBJ1-5; 7 bases fit TRBD1. The germline V gene encodes CDR1 LGHNT and CDR2 FRNRAP. This CDR3 contains 19 residues. The CDR3 sequence is CASITTRGTASYSNQPQHF. DNA for the CDR3: TGTGCCAGCATTACTACAAGGGGGACAGCGAGTTATAGCAATCAGCCCCAGCATTTT.

This clone was seen a few times. This chain joins TRBV6-7 and TRBJ2-3; D is undetermined. TRBV6-7 is sorted into the ORF group, with uncertain function. This CDR3 region has 11 residues. Trimming removed 6 bases from V and 2 bases from J, with 3 bases in between. The CDR3 reads CASSHTDTQYF. The CDR3 region has the DNA TGTGCCAGCAGCCACACAGATACGCAGTATTTT.

This clone was detected ten times or more. The chain is built from TRBV11-3 and TRBJ2-6; weak D call: TRBD2 (5 bases). CDR1 and CDR2 from the germline V gene are SGHNT and YENEEA. CDR3 length: 17 residues. Trimming removed 6 bases from V and 4 bases from J, with 19 bases in between. As DNA, the CDR3 is TGTGCCAGCAGGGCGGGCAGTGCCTCTTGGGGGGCCAACGTCCTGACTTTC. Translation: CASRAGSASWGANVLTF.

By share, this clone counts as medium-sized. V gene TRBV11-3 combines with J gene TRBJ2-1; 14 nucleotides agree with TRBD2. Germline CDR1 SGHNT, CDR2 YENEEA. V lost 5 bases and J lost 2; bases outside the gene matches: 2. CDR3 size: 16 residues. CDR3 in amino acids: CASSKGLAGAYNEQFF. For the CDR3, the DNA is TGTGCCAGCAGCAAGGGACTAGCGGGAGCCTACAATGAGCAGTTCTTC.